Listed below are T cell receptor beta chains from one sample, sequenced in a study of blood T cell repertoires in COVID-19. Here immunoSEQ multiplex PCR was the method, and the copy in TCRdb shows in-frame clones only, minus some. The sample contains roughly 230,000 clones, roughly 85% of which appear only once. Sequencing was performed on PBMCs or T cells enriched from blood (not recorded which). The receptors come from a woman aged 45 to 65 who had been exposed to COVID-19. The CDR3 runs from the conserved cysteine through the conserved F or W. A D gene is named only where the DNA matches it firmly. Size is stated for part of the rows, as once, few or many counts, or as a class when the clone is expanded.

V gene	clone size	D gene	J gene	CDR3 DNA	CDR3 protein
TRBV15	NA	TRBD1	TRBJ1-1	TGTGCCACCAGCACCCGACAGGGGCTGGGTGAAGCTTTCTTT	CATSTRQGLGEAFF
TRBV10-2	NA	NA	TRBJ1-2	TGCGCCAGCAGTGAGAATCGGGAATATGGCTACACCTTC	CASSENREYGYTF
TRBV7-5	NA	NA	TRBJ1-1	TGTGCCAGAAGCAAAGGGGAGGGAGAAGCTTTCTTT	CARSKGEGEAFF
TRBV2	NA	NA	TRBJ1-1	TGTGCCAGCAGTCCTCGAGGACAGCCTGAAGCTTTCTTT	CASSPRGQPEAFF
TRBV7-4	NA	NA	TRBJ1-3	TGTGCCAGCAGCTTGGCTGTAAGCTCTGGAAACACCATATATTTT	CASSLAVSSGNTIYF
TRBV6-2/TRBV6-3	NA	NA	TRBJ1-1	TGTGCCAGCAGCCCTTCGGGGGGGACCCTGGCAACTTTCTTT	CASSPSGGTLATFF
TRBV19	NA	NA	TRBJ1-1	TGTGCCAGTAGTCCCCGGACAGCGAACACTGAAGCTTTCTTT	CASSPRTANTEAFF
TRBV13	NA	NA	TRBJ1-5	TGTGCCAGCAGCATAAGAGATCAGCCCCAGCATTTT	CASSIRDQPQHF
TRBV27	NA	NA	TRBJ1-1	TGTGCCAGCGAACCCCGGGGGGCGGGGAGCACTGAAGCTTTCTTT	CASEPRGAGSTEAFF
TRBV18	NA	NA	TRBJ1-6	TGTGCCAGCTCACCAATACAGCAAAGCTCCTATAATTCACCCCTCCACTTT	CASSPIQQSSYNSPLHF
TRBV19	NA	TRBD2	TRBJ2-7	TGTGCCACCCGGACTAGCGGGGGTCAAATCGAGCAGTACTTC	CATRTSGGQIEQYF
TRBV6-1	NA	TRBD1	TRBJ1-1	TGTGCCAGCAGTGAATCCGGGACAGCGAACACTGAAGCTTTCTTT	CASSESGTANTEAFF
TRBV28	NA	NA	TRBJ1-5	TGTGCCAGCAGTCCAGGCCTAGGTAGACAGTTTAGCAATCAGCCCCAGCATTTT	CASSPGLGRQFSNQPQHF
TRBV19	NA	NA	TRBJ1-1	TGTGCCAGTAGTCCACGGACTCTTTCGAACACTGAAGCTTTCTTT	CASSPRTLSNTEAFF
TRBV12-3/TRBV12-4	once	NA	TRBJ1-2	TGTGCCAGCAGTCCGGACAGTATGGGGGGCTACACCTTC	CASSPDSMGGYTF
TRBV4-3	once	NA	TRBJ1-2	TGCGCCAGCAGCCCTGGGAGGGGGGGCGGGGGCTACACCTTC	CASSPGRGGGGYTF